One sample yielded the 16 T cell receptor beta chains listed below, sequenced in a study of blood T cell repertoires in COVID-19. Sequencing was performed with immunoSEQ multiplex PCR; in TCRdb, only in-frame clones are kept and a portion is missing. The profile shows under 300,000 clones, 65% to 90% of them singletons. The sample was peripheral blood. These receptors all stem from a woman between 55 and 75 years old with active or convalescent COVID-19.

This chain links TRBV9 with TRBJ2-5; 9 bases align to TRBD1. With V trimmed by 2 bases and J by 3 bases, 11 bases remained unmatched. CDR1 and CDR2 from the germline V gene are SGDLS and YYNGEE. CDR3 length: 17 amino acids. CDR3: CASSVAPSGQGKETQYF. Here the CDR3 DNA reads TGTGCCAGCAGCGTCGCACCCTCGGGACAGGGTAAAGAGACCCAGTACTTC.

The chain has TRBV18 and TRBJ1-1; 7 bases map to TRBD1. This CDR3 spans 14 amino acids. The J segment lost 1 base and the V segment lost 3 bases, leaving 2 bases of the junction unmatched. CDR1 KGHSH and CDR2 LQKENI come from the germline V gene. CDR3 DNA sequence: TGTGCCAGCTCACCCCGGGACAGGAACACTGAAGCTTTCTTT. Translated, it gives CASSPRDRNTEAFF.

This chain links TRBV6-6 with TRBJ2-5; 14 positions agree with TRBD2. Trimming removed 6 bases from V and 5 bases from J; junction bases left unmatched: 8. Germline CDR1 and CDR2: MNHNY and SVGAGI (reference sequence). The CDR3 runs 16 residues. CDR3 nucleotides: TGTGCCAGCAGCCAGACTAGCGGGGGGGCAGGGGAGACCCAGTACTTC. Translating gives CASSQTSGGAGETQYF.

For the CDR3, the DNA is TGTGCCTACTCCGGACAGGCCAATCAGCCCCAGCATTTT. Its protein product is CAYSGQANQPQHF. V gene TRBV30 combines with J gene TRBJ1-5, with 7 bases that match TRBD1. The CDR3 spans 13 residues. V trimming: 7 bases; J trimming: 3 bases; junction bases outside the gene matches: 6. Germline loops: CDR1 GTSNPN, CDR2 SVGIG (reference sequence).

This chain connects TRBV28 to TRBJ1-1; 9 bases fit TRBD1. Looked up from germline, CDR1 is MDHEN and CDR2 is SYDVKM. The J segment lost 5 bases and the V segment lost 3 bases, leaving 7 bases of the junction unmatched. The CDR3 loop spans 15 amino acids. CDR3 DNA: TGTGCCAGCAGTTTCCCCGGGACAGGGCGGACTGAAGCTTTCTTT. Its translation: CASSFPGTGRTEAFF.

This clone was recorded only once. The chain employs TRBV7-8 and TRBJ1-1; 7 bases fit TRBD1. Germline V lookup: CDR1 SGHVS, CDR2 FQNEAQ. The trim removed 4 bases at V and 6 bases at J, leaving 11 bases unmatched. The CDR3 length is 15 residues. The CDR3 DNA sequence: TGTGCCAGCAGCTCCTATACTGACAGGGCACCTGAAGCTTTCTTT. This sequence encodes CASSSYTDRAPEAFF. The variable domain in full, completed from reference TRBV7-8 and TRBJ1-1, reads GAGVSQSPRYKVAKRGQDVALRCDPISGHVSLFWYQQALGQGPEFLTYFQNEAQLDKSGLPSDRFFAERPEGSVSTLKIQRTQQEDSAVYLCASSSYTDRAPEAFFGQGTRLTVV.

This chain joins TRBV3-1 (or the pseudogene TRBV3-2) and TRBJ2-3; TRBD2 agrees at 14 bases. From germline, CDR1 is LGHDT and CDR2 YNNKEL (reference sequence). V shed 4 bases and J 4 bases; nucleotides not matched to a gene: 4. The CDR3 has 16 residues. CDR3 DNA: TGTGCCAGCAGCCTCGGACTAGCGGGGGGTTCAGATACGCAGTATTTT. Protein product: CASSLGLAGGSDTQYF.

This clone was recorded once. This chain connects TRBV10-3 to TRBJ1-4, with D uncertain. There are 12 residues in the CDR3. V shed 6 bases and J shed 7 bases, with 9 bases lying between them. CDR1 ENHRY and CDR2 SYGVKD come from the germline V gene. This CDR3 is CAISVPGEKLFF. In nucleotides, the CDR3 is TGTGCCATCAGCGTACCGGGTGAAAAACTGTTTTTT.

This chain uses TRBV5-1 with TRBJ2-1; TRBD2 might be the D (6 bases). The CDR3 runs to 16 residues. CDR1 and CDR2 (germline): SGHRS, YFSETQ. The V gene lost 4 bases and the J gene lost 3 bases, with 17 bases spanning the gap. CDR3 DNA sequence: TGCGCCAGCAGCCGGGACGCGGTGCGGGGCTACAATGAGCAGTTCTTC. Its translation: CASSRDAVRGYNEQFF.

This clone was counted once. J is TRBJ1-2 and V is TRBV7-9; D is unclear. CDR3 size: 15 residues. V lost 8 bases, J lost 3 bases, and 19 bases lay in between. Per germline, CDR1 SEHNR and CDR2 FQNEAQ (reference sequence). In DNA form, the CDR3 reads TGTGCCAGCGGTACTCTTCTTAGAATAGACTATGGCTACACCTTC. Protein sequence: CASGTLLRIDYGYTF. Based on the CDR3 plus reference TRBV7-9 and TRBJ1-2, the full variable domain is DTGVSQNPRHKITKRGQNVTFRCDPISEHNRLYWYRQTLGQGPEFLTYFQNEAQLEKSRLLSDRFSAERPKGSFSTLEIQRTEQGDSAMYLCASGTLLRIDYGYTFGSGTRLTVV.

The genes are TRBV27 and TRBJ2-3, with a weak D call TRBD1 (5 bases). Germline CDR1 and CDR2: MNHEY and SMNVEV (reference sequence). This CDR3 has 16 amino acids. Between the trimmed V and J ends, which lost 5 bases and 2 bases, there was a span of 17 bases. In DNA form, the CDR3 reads TGTGCCAGCAGTCCAGGGTATGACCCTAACACAGATACGCAGTATTTT. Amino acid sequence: CASSPGYDPNTDTQYF.

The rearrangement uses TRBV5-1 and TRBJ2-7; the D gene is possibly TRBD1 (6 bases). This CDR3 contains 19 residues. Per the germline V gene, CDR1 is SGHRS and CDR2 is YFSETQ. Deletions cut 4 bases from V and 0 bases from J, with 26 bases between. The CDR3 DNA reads TGCGCCAGCAGCCTCTCGACCCTTAATCCGACAGGCTTCTCCTACGAGCAGTACTTC. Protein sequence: CASSLSTLNPTGFSYEQYF.

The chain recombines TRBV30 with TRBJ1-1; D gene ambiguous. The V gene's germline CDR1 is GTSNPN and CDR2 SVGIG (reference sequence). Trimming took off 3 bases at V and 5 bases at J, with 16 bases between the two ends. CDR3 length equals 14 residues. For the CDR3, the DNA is TGTGCCTGGAGCCTGTCTCAGTTGCGGACTGAAGCTTTCTTT. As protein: CAWSLSQLRTEAFF.

CDR3 DNA sequence: TGCGCCAGCAGCTTAGAACAGCCGAACACCGGGGAGCTGTTTTTT. Residues: CASSLEQPNTGELFF. The genes are TRBV5-1 and TRBJ2-2; D is unresolved. The CDR3 contains 15 residues. Germline lookup yields CDR1 SGHRS and CDR2 YFSETQ. V was pared by 2 bases and J by 0 bases, with 8 bases between.

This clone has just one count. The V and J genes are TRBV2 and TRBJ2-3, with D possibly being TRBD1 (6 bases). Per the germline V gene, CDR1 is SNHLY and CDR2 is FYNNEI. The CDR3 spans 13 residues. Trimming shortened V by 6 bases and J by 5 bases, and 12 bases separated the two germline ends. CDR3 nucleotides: TGTGCCAGCAGGCGCGACAGGCAAGATACGCAGTATTTT. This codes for CASRRDRQDTQYF.

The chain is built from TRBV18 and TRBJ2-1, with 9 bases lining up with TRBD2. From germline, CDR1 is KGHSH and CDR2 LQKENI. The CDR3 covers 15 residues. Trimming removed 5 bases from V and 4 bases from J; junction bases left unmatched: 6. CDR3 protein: CASSSRGGKYNEQFF. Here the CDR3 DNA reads TGTGCCAGCTCATCGCGGGGGGGCAAGTACAATGAGCAGTTCTTC.